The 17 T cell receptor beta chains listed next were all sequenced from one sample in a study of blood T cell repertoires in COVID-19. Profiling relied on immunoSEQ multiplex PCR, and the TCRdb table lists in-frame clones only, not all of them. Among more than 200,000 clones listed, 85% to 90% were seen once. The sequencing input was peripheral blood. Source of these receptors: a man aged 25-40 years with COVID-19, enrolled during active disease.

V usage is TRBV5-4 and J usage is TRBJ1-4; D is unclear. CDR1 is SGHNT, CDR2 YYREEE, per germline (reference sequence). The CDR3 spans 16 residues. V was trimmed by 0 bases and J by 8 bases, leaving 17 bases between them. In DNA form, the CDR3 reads TGTGCCAGCAGCTTGGGAAATCCTCGAGAGCACGAAAAACTGTTTTTT. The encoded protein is CASSLGNPREHEKLFF. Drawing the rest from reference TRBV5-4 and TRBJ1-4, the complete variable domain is ETGVTQSPTHLIKTRGQQVTLRCSSQSGHNTVSWYQQALGQGPQFIFQYYREEENGRGNFPPRFSGLQFPNYSSELNVNALELDDSALYLCASSLGNPREHEKLFFGSGTQLSVL.

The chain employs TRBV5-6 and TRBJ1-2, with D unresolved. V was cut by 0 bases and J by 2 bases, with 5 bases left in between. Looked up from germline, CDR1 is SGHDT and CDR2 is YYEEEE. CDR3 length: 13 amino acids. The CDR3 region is CASSLGGNYGYTF. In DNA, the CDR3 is TGTGCCAGCAGCTTGGGAGGAAACTATGGCTACACCTTC.

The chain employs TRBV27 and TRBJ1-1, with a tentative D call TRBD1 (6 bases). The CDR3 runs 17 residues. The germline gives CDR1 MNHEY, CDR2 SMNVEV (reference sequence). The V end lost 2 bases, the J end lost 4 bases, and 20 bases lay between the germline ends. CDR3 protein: CASSLPHGGAAPTEAFF. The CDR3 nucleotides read TGTGCCAGCAGTTTACCTCACGGGGGGGCGGCTCCCACTGAAGCTTTCTTT.

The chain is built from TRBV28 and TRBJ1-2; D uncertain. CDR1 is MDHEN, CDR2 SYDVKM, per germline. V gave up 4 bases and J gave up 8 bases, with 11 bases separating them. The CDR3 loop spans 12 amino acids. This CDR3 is CASSYLFTGYTF. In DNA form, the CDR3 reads TGTGCCAGCAGTTACCTCTTCACAGGCTACACCTTC.

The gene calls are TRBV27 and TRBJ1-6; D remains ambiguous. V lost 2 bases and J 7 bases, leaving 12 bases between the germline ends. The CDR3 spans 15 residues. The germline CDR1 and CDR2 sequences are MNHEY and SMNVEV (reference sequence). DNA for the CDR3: TGTGCCAGCAGTTTAAGGGAGGGATGGAATTCACCCCTCCACTTT. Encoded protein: CASSLREGWNSPLHF.

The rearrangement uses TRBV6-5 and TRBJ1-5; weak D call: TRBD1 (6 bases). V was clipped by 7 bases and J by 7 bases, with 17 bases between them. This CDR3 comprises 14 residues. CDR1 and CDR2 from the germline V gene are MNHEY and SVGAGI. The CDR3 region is CASKAGQNAQPQHF. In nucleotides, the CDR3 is TGTGCCAGCAAAGCTGGACAGAATGCCCAGCCCCAGCATTTT.

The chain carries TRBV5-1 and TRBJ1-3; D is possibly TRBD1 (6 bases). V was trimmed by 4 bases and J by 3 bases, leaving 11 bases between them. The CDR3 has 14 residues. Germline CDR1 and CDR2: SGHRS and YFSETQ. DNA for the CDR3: TGCGCCAGCAGCCCGCGGACAGATGGAAACACCATATATTTT. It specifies CASSPRTDGNTIYF. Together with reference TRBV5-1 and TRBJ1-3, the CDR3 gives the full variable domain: KAGVTQTPRYLIKTRGQQVTLSCSPISGHRSVSWYQQTPGQGLQFLFEYFSETQRNKGNFPGRFSGRQFSNSRSEMNVSTLELGDSALYLCASSPRTDGNTIYFGEGSWLTVV.

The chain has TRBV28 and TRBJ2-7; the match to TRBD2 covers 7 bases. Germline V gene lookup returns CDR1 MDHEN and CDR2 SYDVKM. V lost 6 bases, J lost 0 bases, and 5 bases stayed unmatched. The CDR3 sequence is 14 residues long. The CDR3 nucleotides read TGTGCCAGCAGCCAGGGACTATCCTCCTACGAGCAGTACTTC. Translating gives CASSQGLSSYEQYF. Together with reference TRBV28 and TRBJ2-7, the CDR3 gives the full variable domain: DVKVTQSSRYLVKRTGEKVFLECVQDMDHENMFWYRQDPGLGLRLIYFSYDVKMKEKGDIPEGYSVSREKKERFSLILESASTNQTSMYLCASSQGLSSYEQYFGPGTRLTVT.

In DNA form, the CDR3 reads TGTGCCAGCAGTGTTGGGCTAGCGGGAGGACCCTCCTACAATGAGCAGTTCTTC. It encodes CASSVGLAGGPSYNEQFF. The gene calls are TRBV6-1 and TRBJ2-1, with TRBD2 identical over 11 bases. With 4 bases clipped from V and 0 bases from J, the junction kept 8 bases outside the gene matches. The V gene's germline CDR1 is MNHNS and CDR2 SASEGT. The CDR3 spans 18 residues.

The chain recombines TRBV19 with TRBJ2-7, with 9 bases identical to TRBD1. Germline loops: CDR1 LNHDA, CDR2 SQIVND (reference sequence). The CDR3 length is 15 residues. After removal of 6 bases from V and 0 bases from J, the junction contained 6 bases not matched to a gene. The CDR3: CASRRTGEGSYEQYF. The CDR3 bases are TGTGCCAGTAGGCGGACAGGGGAGGGCTCCTACGAGCAGTACTTC. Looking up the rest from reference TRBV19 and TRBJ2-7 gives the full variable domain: DGGITQSPKYLFRKEGQNVTLSCEQNLNHDAMYWYRQDPGQGLRLIYYSQIVNDFQKGDIAEGYSVSREKKESFPLTVTSAQKNPTAFYLCASRRTGEGSYEQYFGPGTRLTVT.

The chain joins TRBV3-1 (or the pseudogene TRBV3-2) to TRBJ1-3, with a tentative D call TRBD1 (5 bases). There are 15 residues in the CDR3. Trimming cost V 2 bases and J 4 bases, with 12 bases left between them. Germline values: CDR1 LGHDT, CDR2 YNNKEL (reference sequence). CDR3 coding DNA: TGTGCCAGCAGCCAAATCAGGACACTCGGAAACACCATATATTTT. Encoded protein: CASSQIRTLGNTIYF.

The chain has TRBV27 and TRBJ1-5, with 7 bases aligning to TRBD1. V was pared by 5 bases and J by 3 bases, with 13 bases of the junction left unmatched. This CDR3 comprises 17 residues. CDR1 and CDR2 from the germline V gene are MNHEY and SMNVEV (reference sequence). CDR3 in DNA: TGTGCCAGCAGTCCGTCAACAGGGGAAATTGACAATCAGCCCCAGCATTTT. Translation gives CASSPSTGEIDNQPQHF.

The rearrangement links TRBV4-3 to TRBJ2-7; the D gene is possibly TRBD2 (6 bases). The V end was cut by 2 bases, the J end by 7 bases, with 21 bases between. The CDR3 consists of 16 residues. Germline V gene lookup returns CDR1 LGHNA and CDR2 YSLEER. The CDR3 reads CASSQRTGRASGEQYF. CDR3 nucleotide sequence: TGCGCCAGCAGCCAACGTACCGGGAGAGCTAGTGGGGAGCAGTACTTC.

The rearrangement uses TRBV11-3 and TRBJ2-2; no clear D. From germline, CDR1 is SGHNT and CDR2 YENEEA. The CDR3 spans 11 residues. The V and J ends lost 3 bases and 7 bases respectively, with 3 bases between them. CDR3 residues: CASSFRGELFF. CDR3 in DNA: TGTGCCAGCAGCTTTCGCGGGGAGCTGTTTTTT.

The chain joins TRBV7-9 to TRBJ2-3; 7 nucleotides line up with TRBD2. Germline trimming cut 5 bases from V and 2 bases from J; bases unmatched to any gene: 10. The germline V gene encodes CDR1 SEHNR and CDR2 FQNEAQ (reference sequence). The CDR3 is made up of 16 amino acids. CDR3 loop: CASSQYFGGNTDTQYF. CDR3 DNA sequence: TGTGCCAGCAGCCAGTATTTCGGGGGGAACACAGATACGCAGTATTTT.

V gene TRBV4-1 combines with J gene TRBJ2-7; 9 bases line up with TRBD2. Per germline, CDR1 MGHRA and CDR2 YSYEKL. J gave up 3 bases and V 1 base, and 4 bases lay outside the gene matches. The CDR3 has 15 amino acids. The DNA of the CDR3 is TGCGCCAGCAGCCAAGGCTTTAGCGGGGGCTACGAGCAGTACTTC. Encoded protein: CASSQGFSGGYEQYF.

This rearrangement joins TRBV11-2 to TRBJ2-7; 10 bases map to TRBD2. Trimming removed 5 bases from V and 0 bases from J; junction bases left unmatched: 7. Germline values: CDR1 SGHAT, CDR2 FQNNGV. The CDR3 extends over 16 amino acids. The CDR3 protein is CASSITGTSDSYEQYF. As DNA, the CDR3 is TGTGCCAGCAGCATAACGGGGACTAGCGACTCCTACGAGCAGTACTTC.